This T cell receptor beta chain was profiled in a study of cytomegalovirus exposure and HLA in healthy donors. Turning to this clone: The antigen is undetermined.

Study observations and caveats: As was reported, the classifier diagnosed cytomegalovirus status with high specificity and sensitivity. A later analysis linked a missense variant in DCLRE1C to the trimming of TCR beta V and J genes. Cytomegalovirus-associated TCR beta chains were listed, numbering 150 to 200.

Primers included in the PCR were 60 Vbeta and 13 Jbeta primers. As originally analysed: Later analysis identified approximately 88 million unique TCR beta chains, approximately 11 million shared. Profiling relied on immunoSEQ multiplex PCR, and the TCRdb table lists in-frame clones only, not all of them. V and J calls and clone size follow that table, whereas D and trimming were derived from the DNA. The sample totals about 130,000 clones; its top ten clones hold 1.5% to 2%. Material for sequencing was PBMCs. This sequence was found in a woman aged 40-49 years in good health and CMV-seropositive.

Here the CDR3 DNA reads TGTGCCAGTAGTATTGGCGGGACAGGTTACAATGAGCAGTTCTTC. Residues: CASSIGGTGYNEQFF. This chain connects TRBV19 to TRBJ2-1; 8 bases line up with TRBD1. Trimming removed 3 bases from V and 4 bases from J; junction bases left unmatched: 5. Germline assignment: CDR1 LNHDA and CDR2 SQIVND (reference sequence). CDR3 size: 15 residues.